This T cell receptor (beta chain) was sequenced for a study of shared clonotypes between healthy human individuals (dated by TCRdb to between 2020 and 2021). Describing the broader study: The cohort included a few men and two women between 18 and 49 years of age. Different laboratories and diverse techniques were used to prepare libraries and sequence TCR repertoires, to increase sequencing depth and limit assay-specific biases. For each donor, CD4 naive and CD4 memory were each given three plates, CD8 naive was given two plates, and CD8 memory was given one plate. Per donor, leukapheresis produced somewhere between about 0.85 and 8.9 billion PBMCs. To estimate repertoire size and how much clonotypes are shared between individuals, the study performed deep sequencing of blood TCR repertoires from roughly five healthy adults. What the research found in general, with its limitations: Pairwise subsampling indicated that sequencing depth was expected to affect the degree of clonotype sharing among donors. Across a handful of donors, roughly 5.4% of naive CD4, roughly 3.4% of naive CD8, 2.3% of memory CD4, and approximately 0.42% of memory CD8 clonotypes were shared. Sampling was limited to blood, and TCR repertoires in tissue likely differ from TCR repertoires in blood. Even with the large sequencing depth, rarefaction of the sorted-subset datasets indicated that sequencing was incomplete. Estimated clonotype richness was generally larger for naive than for memory subsets. The small number of donors limited the genetic and exposure-history diversity represented. Compared with non-shared clonotypes, clonotypes shared by all four sorted-subset donors had higher generation probabilities.

The CDR3 sequence holds 15 residues, the cysteine and phenylalanine included. The CDR3 DNA has 45 bases and is translated from base 1. Via the germline V gene (reference sequence), CDR1 is MNHNY and CDR2 SVGAGI. Trimmed from V: 7 bases; trimmed from J: 4 bases; junction bases lacking a gene match: 7. Using the deep immunoSEQ assay, multiplex PCR amplified TCR CDR3 regions from genomic DNA. For each cell subset, the extracted genomic DNA was distributed evenly across all wells of several immunoSEQ 96-well plates, and each plate served as one replicate. Each replicate PCR for sorted subsets received around 210 ng genomic DNA, equal to tens of thousands of T cell genomes. The purified libraries were quantified using a Qubit 3.0 fluorometer, sized with a Bioanalyzer 2100, and then quantified again using the KAPA Library Quantification kit. A separate single-read 150-cycle Illumina NextSeq 550 flow cell was used to sequence each immunoSEQ 96-well plate. The authors' pipeline ran thus. The immunoSEQ output contained only junctional sequences without quality scores, so filtering could not match that applied to full-length reads. Sequences were annotated with PyIR, a Python wrapper for IgBLAST v1.9, using IMGT germline references to assign V/J genes and CDR3. Reads with weak V/J assignments (E-value above 1e-6), missing CDR3, stop codons, out-of-frame junctions, or ambiguous translated residues were removed. V3J clonotypes were defined as sequences sharing an identical inferred V gene, J gene, and CDR3 amino acid sequence. The percentage overlap between two repertoires was calculated by dividing the number of shared unique clonotypes by the size of the smaller repertoire. Richness of each repertoire was evaluated using RTK rarefaction, the Chao1 estimator, and Recon v2.1 estimates of unobserved clonotypes. OLGA was used to compute generation probabilities for all TCRbeta clonotypes that the gDNA method yielded from a handful of donors. The clones in this table, taken by TCRdb from immuneACCESS, are in-frame only. Not every clone is retained; where verified, under half of the shortfall comes from an unresolved V gene, and the cause of the rest is unknown. V and J calls and clone size are those listed in that table; D and trimming were worked out from the DNA. The sample table holds 2 million to 2.5 million clones, of which about 92% were seen once. The ten largest account for under 0.45% of the sample.

The donors were healthy, HIV-negative adults with no recently reported acute infections or vaccinations. All donors were Caucasian adults living in Nashville, Tennessee, USA. CD4+ T cells were enriched by magnetic negative selection; naive cells were then positively selected on CD45RA, and the negative fraction formed the memory subset. Blood was collected by leukapheresis, and PBMCs were isolated by Ficoll-Histopaque density gradient centrifugation and then cryopreserved in liquid nitrogen vapor phase. Analytical flow cytometry was used to check the purity and quantity of every magnetically sorted T cell population. Genomic DNA was isolated from every sorted fraction and measured by UV absorbance on a Nanodrop 2000c. As concerns this clone: What this receptor recognizes is not known. There are no base qualities to consult, and no much larger clone falls within one base.

The chain is encoded by TRBV6-6 joined to TRBJ1-1, and TRBD1 aligns with 12 junction nucleotides. The sequence derives from a man aged 18 to 30 in good health. Some clones in this sample may be carry-over from other donors' samples. The sample taken for sequencing was naive CD4+ T cells from PBMCs. According to the study, the label for this sample's cell subset or site signals: CD45RA+ positively selected. The CDR3: CASIRDRGRGTEAFF. The DNA sequence is as follows: TGTGCCAGCATCCGGGACAGGGGGCGAGGCACTGAAGCTTTCTTT.